The 18 T cell receptor beta chains in this list originate from one sample, sequenced in a study of graft-versus-host responses after intestinal transplantation. These receptors have no identified antigens. The table came from immunoSEQ multiplex PCR; TCRdb's copy has only in-frame clones and leaves some out. This sample yields tens of thousands of clones, of which over 90% are seen a single time; around 0.22% belongs to the top ten. Material: unstimulated CD8+ T cells sorted from spleen or lymph node cells, obtained before transplant. Receptors were obtained from a human donor who was the organ donor for an intestinal transplant.

J is TRBJ2-7 and V is TRBV2, with 11 positions matching TRBD2. Per the germline V gene, CDR1 is SNHLY and CDR2 is FYNNEI. The trim removed 10 bases at V and 1 base at J, leaving 9 bases unmatched. The CDR3 totals 15 residues. In DNA, the CDR3 is TGTGCCACCACCGGGACTAGCGGTTTTTCCTACGAGCAGTACTTC. As protein: CATTGTSGFSYEQYF.

The gene calls are TRBV19 and TRBJ1-1; D call uncertain. The CDR3 loop spans 11 amino acids. Trimming shortened V by 8 bases and J by 1 base, and 5 bases separated the two germline ends. The germline V gene encodes CDR1 LNHDA and CDR2 SQIVND (reference sequence). The CDR3, as DNA: TGTGCCAGTGGCCGGAACACTGAAGCTTTCTTT. It encodes CASGRNTEAFF.

The V call is TRBV4-3, the J call TRBJ2-1; D remains unclear. Trimming left V 0 bases short and J 2 bases short, with 17 bases between. The CDR3 consists of 18 residues. The germline CDR1 and CDR2 sequences are LGHNA and YSLEER. The CDR3 region is CASSQDGSGRFPYNEQFF. The CDR3 DNA is TGCGCCAGCAGCCAAGATGGGTCAGGACGATTTCCCTACAATGAGCAGTTCTTC.

This rearrangement joins TRBV27 to TRBJ2-3; either TRBD1 or TRBD2 may supply D (5 bases each). Germline-derived CDR1 and CDR2 are MNHEY and SMNVEV (reference sequence). V lost 6 bases and J 9 bases, leaving 25 bases between the germline ends. The CDR3 sequence is 16 residues long. CDR3 region: CASSGFQGEQPGTQYF. The CDR3 nucleotides are TGTGCCAGCAGCGGTTTCCAGGGAGAACAACCTGGGACGCAGTATTTT.

This sequence joins TRBV4-3 and TRBJ2-7, with D unclear. Between the trimmed V and J ends, which lost 0 bases and 2 bases, there was a span of 5 bases. Germline V gene sequence: CDR1 LGHNA, CDR2 YSLEER. The CDR3 loop spans 13 amino acids. The chain's CDR3 is CASSQDSAYEQYF. Here the CDR3 DNA reads TGCGCCAGCAGCCAAGATTCAGCCTACGAGCAGTACTTC.

The V and J genes are TRBV5-4 and TRBJ1-2; tentative D call: TRBD1 (5 bases). V dropped 4 bases and J dropped 3 bases, with 13 bases sitting between them. CDR3 length: 14 amino acids. From germline, CDR1 is SGHNT and CDR2 YYREEE (reference sequence). DNA of the CDR3: TGTGCCAGCAGCCCCGGCAGGGCTGACTATGGCTACACCTTC. It translates to CASSPGRADYGYTF.

This chain uses TRBV29-1 with TRBJ2-1; unclear D gene. This CDR3 has 13 amino acids. CDR1 and CDR2 (germline): SQVTM, ANQGSEA. V was shortened by 6 bases and J by 9 bases, with 18 bases between the two germline ends. The CDR3 region is CSVGADAPFEQFF. The CDR3 nucleotides are TGCAGCGTCGGCGCGGACGCCCCTTTTGAGCAGTTCTTC.

The chain couples TRBV4-1 to TRBJ2-5; TRBD1 aligns across 7 bases. Germline CDR1 is MGHRA and CDR2 is YSYEKL. This CDR3 comprises 15 residues. The junction had 4 bases not matched to a gene; V was cut back by 3 bases and J by 0 bases. The CDR3 region has the DNA TGCGCCAGCAGCCACCTGGGACAGAACCAAGAGACCCAGTACTTC. Translation: CASSHLGQNQETQYF.

The CDR3 loop reads CASSLLAGGPETQYF. The CDR3 nucleotides read TGTGCCAGCAGCTTACTAGCGGGGGGGCCAGAGACCCAGTACTTC. The J gene is TRBJ2-5, the V gene TRBV7-6; 12 positions match TRBD2. The CDR3 loop spans 15 amino acids. Germline V gene data show CDR1 as SGHVS and CDR2 as FNYEAQ. V lost 2 bases to trimming and J lost 4 bases; unmatched junction nucleotides: 2.

The chain has TRBV9 and TRBJ1-4, with D tentatively TRBD1 (5 bases). The V gene lost 0 bases and the J gene lost 2 bases, with 8 bases spanning the gap. The CDR3 is 15 residues long. Germline V gene lookup returns CDR1 SGDLS and CDR2 YYNGEE. This CDR3 is CASSVGGATNEKLFF. As DNA, the CDR3 is TGTGCCAGCAGCGTAGGTGGGGCGACTAATGAAAAACTGTTTTTT.

The chain combines TRBV19 with TRBJ1-5, with TRBD1 matching 8 bases. The CDR3 loop spans 13 amino acids. Germline V gene data show CDR1 as LNHDA and CDR2 as SQIVND (reference sequence). V shed 4 bases, J shed 7 bases, and the junction held 3 bases outside the gene matches. The CDR3 DNA reads as TGTGCCAGTAGTACCGGGACAGGACAGCCCCAGCATTTT. Protein: CASSTGTGQPQHF.

This clone has just a few counts. J is TRBJ2-2 and V is TRBV7-9; D gene unclear. The CDR3 has 13 amino acids. The germline V gene has CDR1 SEHNR and CDR2 FQNEAQ (reference sequence). Trimming removed 1 base from V and 3 bases from J, with 3 bases in between. This CDR3 is CASSLEHTGELFF. In DNA, the CDR3 is TGTGCCAGCAGCTTAGAGCACACCGGGGAGCTGTTTTTT.

The V call is TRBV5-6, the J call TRBJ1-1; TRBD1 matches 10 bases. The CDR3 length is 12 residues. Germline CDR1 SGHDT, CDR2 YYEEEE. Trimming removed 6 bases from V and 6 bases from J; junction bases left unmatched: 2. In DNA form, the CDR3 reads TGTGCCAGCAACGACAGGGGGCCTGAAGCTTTCTTT. This encodes CASNDRGPEAFF.

The V call is TRBV21-1, the J call TRBJ2-3; the table's D call TRBD2 went unverified against the DNA. TRBV21-1 is a listed pseudogene. There are 17 residues in the CDR3. CDR3 loop: CASTKRTSGTYTDTQYF. Here the CDR3 DNA reads TGTGCCAGCACCAAAAGGACTAGCGGGACCTACACAGATACGCAGTATTTT.

The rearrangement links TRBV5-6 to TRBJ2-1; either TRBD1 or TRBD2 may supply D (5 bases each). The germline V gene encodes CDR1 SGHDT and CDR2 YYEEEE. V lost 4 bases and J 3 bases, leaving 20 bases between the germline ends. The CDR3 has 17 amino acids. The CDR3 nucleotides are TGTGCCAGCAGCCGGCCCGGGGCTGTGAAGGGCTACAATGAGCAGTTCTTC. Translated, it gives CASSRPGAVKGYNEQFF.

This clone has only a few counts. The chain joins TRBV6-4 to TRBJ2-7, with 12 bases that match TRBD2. The CDR3 has 14 residues. Trimming removed 8 bases from V and 2 bases from J; junction bases left unmatched: 4. Germline V gene sequence: CDR1 MRHNA, CDR2 SNTAGT. The CDR3 is CASLPSGGAYEQYF. In DNA, the CDR3 is TGTGCCAGCCTGCCTAGCGGGGGGGCCTACGAGCAGTACTTC.

V usage is TRBV6-5 and J usage is TRBJ2-2, with no clear D. Germline assignment: CDR1 MNHEY and CDR2 SVGAGI. The V and J ends lost 2 bases and 4 bases respectively, with 5 bases between them. CDR3 size: 13 residues. Written as DNA, the CDR3 is TGTGCCAGCAGTTACGTGGGCACCGGGGAGCTGTTTTTT. It encodes CASSYVGTGELFF.

The chain recombines TRBV27 with TRBJ2-1, with 8 bases fitting TRBD2. The CDR3 sequence is 16 residues long. Unmatched junction bases numbered 8, after V lost 3 bases and J lost 4 bases. Germline V lookup: CDR1 MNHEY, CDR2 SMNVEV (reference sequence). The DNA of the CDR3 is TGTGCCAGCAGTTTGGAAGCTAGCGGGTGGTACAATGAGCAGTTCTTC. Amino acid sequence: CASSLEASGWYNEQFF.